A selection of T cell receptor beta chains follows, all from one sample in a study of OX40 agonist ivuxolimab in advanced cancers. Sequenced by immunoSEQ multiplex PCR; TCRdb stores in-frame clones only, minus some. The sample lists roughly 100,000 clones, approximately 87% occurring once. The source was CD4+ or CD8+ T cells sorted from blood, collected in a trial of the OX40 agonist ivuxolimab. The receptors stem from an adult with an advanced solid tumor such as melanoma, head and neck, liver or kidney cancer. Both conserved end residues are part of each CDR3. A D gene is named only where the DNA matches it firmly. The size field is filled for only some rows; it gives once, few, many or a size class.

TGTGCCAGCTCACCAGAACAGGGAGAGGGTCAGCCCCAGCATTTT CASSPEQGEGQPQHF TRBJ1-5 NA TRBV18 NA
TGTGCCAGCAATAAGGCAAACACTGAAGCTTTCTTT CASNKANTEAFF TRBJ1-1 NA TRBV7-9 NA
TGTGCCAGCAGTCCTCAGGGAGGGGATGGCTACACCTTC CASSPQGGDGYTF TRBJ1-2 NA TRBV7-3 NA
TGTGCCAGCAGCTCGGGGCTGGGGCGCGCCGGTGGCTACACCTTC CASSSGLGRAGGYTF TRBJ1-2 NA TRBV5-5 NA
TGTGCCAGCAGCCCACTAGCGGGGGGGAACAATGAGCAGTTCTTC CASSPLAGGNNEQFF TRBJ2-1 TRBD2 TRBV7-9 NA
TGTGCCAGCAGCCTCTTGGGGGGCAATGAGCAGTTCTTC CASSLLGGNEQFF TRBJ2-1 NA TRBV7-9 few
TGTGCCAGTAGTGTCGGGACAGCTCTGGGACCCCAGCATTTT CASSVGTALGPQHF TRBJ1-5 TRBD1 TRBV19 NA
TGCGCCAGCAGCCCCCAGGGGGATCGTGGCTATGGCTACACCTTC CASSPQGDRGYGYTF TRBJ1-2 TRBD1 TRBV5-1 NA
TGTGCCAGCAGCTTGATGGGGGGGGGCAATCAGCCCCAGCATTTT CASSLMGGGNQPQHF TRBJ1-5 NA TRBV6-4 NA
TGTGCCAGCAGCTTAGGCGACTCCACTCCCAACAATGAGCAGTTCTTC CASSLGDSTPNNEQFF TRBJ2-1 NA TRBV7-6 NA
TGTGCCAGTAGCACCGGGACGGGCCCATCCACTTACAATGAGCAGTTCTTC CASSTGTGPSTYNEQFF TRBJ2-1 NA TRBV19 few
TGTGCCAGCAGCTTACAGGGAATAAATGAGCAGTTCTTC CASSLQGINEQFF TRBJ2-1 NA TRBV7-2 NA
TGTGCCAGTAGTCGGACAGCTCTATTCACAGATACGCAGTATTTT CASSRTALFTDTQYF TRBJ2-3 NA TRBV19 NA
TGTGCCAGCAGTTACTCGAGTCACAGGGGATTCGAGCAGTACTTC CASSYSSHRGFEQYF TRBJ2-7 TRBD1 TRBV6-5 NA
TGTGCCAGCAGCTCAGCCCTAGCGGGAGAGCCCAGTGAGCAGTTCTTC CASSSALAGEPSEQFF TRBJ2-1 TRBD2 TRBV7-8 NA
TGTGCCAGCAGCTCACAGCGGGAGGGCATCTACGAGCAGTACTTC CASSSQREGIYEQYF TRBJ2-7 TRBD2 TRBV14 NA
TGTGCCAGCAGTAGGGCAGGCCGACATGGCTCCTACGAGCAGTACTTC CASSRAGRHGSYEQYF TRBJ2-7 NA TRBV27 NA
TGTGCCAGCAGTGATCAAAGGGGACAGGGGTTTCCGTCCTATAATTCACCCCTCCACTTT CASSDQRGQGFPSYNSPLHF TRBJ1-6 TRBD1 TRBV6-1 NA
TGTGCCAGCAGCCCGTCTCTCTACGAGCAGTACTTC CASSPSLYEQYF TRBJ2-7 NA TRBV7-9 NA
TGTGCCAGCAGCCGAACCGGGACGCCCTACGAGCAGTACTTC CASSRTGTPYEQYF TRBJ2-7 NA TRBV7-9 few
TGCGCCAGCAGCTTGGGACGGGGGACGGGAAACACTGAAGCTTTCTTT CASSLGRGTGNTEAFF TRBJ1-1 NA TRBV5-1 NA
TGCGCCAGCAGCCCTGGACAGGGGGCGTTGGGAAACACCATATATTTT CASSPGQGALGNTIYF TRBJ1-3 TRBD1 TRBV5-1 NA
TGTGCCAGCAGTTACTGGGAGGGGGAGCTGTTTTTT CASSYWEGELFF TRBJ2-2 NA TRBV6-5 NA
TGTGCCAGTAGTAGTGGGGGATACACCGGGGAGCTGTTTTTT CASSSGGYTGELFF TRBJ2-2 NA TRBV19 NA
TGTGCCAGCTCACCACTTCTCCGGGACAGGGAGTGGAATGAGCAGTTCTTC CASSPLLRDREWNEQFF TRBJ2-1 TRBD1 TRBV18 once
TGTGCCAGCAGTTCGGGGGATCAGCCCCAGCATTTT CASSSGDQPQHF TRBJ1-5 NA TRBV6-5 NA
TGTGCCAGCAGCAGGACACCTATTTCTAGGAACACCGGGGAGCTGTTTTTT CASSRTPISRNTGELFF TRBJ2-2 NA TRBV7-9 NA
TGTGCCAGCAGCTTACGAGGCAACGGGGAGCTGTTTTTT CASSLRGNGELFF TRBJ2-2 NA TRBV7-3 NA
TGTGCCAGCAGCTTAGGTGGCAGCTCGGAGGTCTACGAGCAGTACTTC CASSLGGSSEVYEQYF TRBJ2-7 NA TRBV7-6 once
TGTGCCAGTGAGGGCAGGGCCAGTTCGGCTTTCTTT CASEGRASSAFF TRBJ1-1 NA TRBV19 NA
TGTGCCAGCAGTGAAAGAGGGAATGAGCAGTTCTTC CASSERGNEQFF TRBJ2-1 NA TRBV6-1 NA
TGTGCCAGCAGCCCCAGACTAGCGGGGGAGTGGGATACGCAGTATTTT CASSPRLAGEWDTQYF TRBJ2-3 TRBD2 TRBV4-2 NA
TGCGCCAGCAGCTTTGGATGGACAGGGGGAAACACCGGGGAGCTGTTTTTT CASSFGWTGGNTGELFF TRBJ2-2 TRBD1 TRBV5-1 NA
TGTGCCAGCTCACCCTCGGGGTCTGGGGCCAACGTCCTGACTTTC CASSPSGSGANVLTF TRBJ2-6 NA TRBV18 NA
TGCGCCAGCAGCCAAAGCCCTAGAGAACAGACTAGCGCTTTCTTT CASSQSPREQTSAFF TRBJ1-1 NA TRBV4-3 once
TGTGCCAGCAGCTCGAGGGAAAGGGATACGCAGTATTTT CASSSRERDTQYF TRBJ2-3 NA TRBV7-2 NA
TGTGCCAGCGGGCAGGGGGTGGGGACCGGGGAGCTGTTTTTT CASGQGVGTGELFF TRBJ2-2 TRBD1 TRBV6-1 NA
TGTGCCAGCAGCTACCCGGACCCCACCGGGGAGCTGTTTTTT CASSYPDPTGELFF TRBJ2-2 NA TRBV5-5 NA
TGTGCCAGCTCACCCGGGACAGGGGGCTACAATGAGCAGTTCTTC CASSPGTGGYNEQFF TRBJ2-1 TRBD1 TRBV18 NA
TGTGCCAGCCGGACAGGGAGCACAGATACGCAGTATTTT CASRTGSTDTQYF TRBJ2-3 TRBD1 TRBV18 NA
TGTGCCAGCAGCTCCGGGACCCGGCCTAGGATGGGCACCGGGGAGCTGTTTTTT CASSSGTRPRMGTGELFF TRBJ2-2 NA TRBV11-2 NA
TGCGCCAGCAGCTCCCGGGACAGAGAGAGAGAGACCCAGTACTTC CASSSRDRERETQYF TRBJ2-5 TRBD1 TRBV5-1 NA
TGTGCTAGTGTTTCGACAGGGCAAAACTATGGCTACACCTTC CASVSTGQNYGYTF TRBJ1-2 TRBD1 TRBV12-5 NA
TGTGCCAGCAGCTTAGTAGGGGCGGGGGGCATTTTAGAGCTGTTTTTT CASSLVGAGGILELFF TRBJ2-2 TRBD2 TRBV7-2 NA
TGTGCCAGCAGCAAAGCGGCAGCCCTTCTACCTCCCCCTGGAAACACCATATATTTT CASSKAAALLPPPGNTIYF TRBJ1-3 NA TRBV21-1 NA
TGTGCCAGCAGAGGCCGAAATGAAAAACTGTTTTTT CASRGRNEKLFF TRBJ1-4 NA TRBV6-1 NA